The 7 T cell receptor beta chains in this list originate from one sample, sequenced in a study of cytomegalovirus exposure and HLA in healthy donors. This table comes from immunoSEQ multiplex PCR, and its TCRdb copy is limited to in-frame clones, with some not included. The sample yields about 98,000 clones, roughly 87% seen once. The material sequenced was PBMCs. These TCRs come from a man between 18 and 29 years old in good health and CMV-seropositive.

V usage is TRBV19 and J usage is TRBJ2-5, with D maybe TRBD2 (6 bases). Germline V gene data show CDR1 as LNHDA and CDR2 as SQIVND (reference sequence). The ends were cut back, 5 bases at V and 4 bases at J, with 11 bases in the middle. CDR3 length equals 13 residues. CDR3 region: CASSARGTETQYF. CDR3 DNA sequence: TGTGCCAGTAGTGCTCGGGGGACAGAGACCCAGTACTTC.

V and J are TRBV13 and TRBJ2-1; TRBD2 agrees at 10 bases. V lost 1 base, J lost 8 bases, and 5 bases stayed unmatched. The CDR3 has 15 amino acids. Germline CDR1 reads PRHDT; CDR2 reads FYEKMQ (reference sequence). Here the CDR3 DNA reads TGTGCCAGCAGCTTAGCTAGCGGGGGTACCCATGAGCAGTTCTTC. Translating it yields CASSLASGGTHEQFF.

The chain links TRBV7-9 to TRBJ2-7, with D hard to call. CDR3 size: 16 residues. In germline, CDR1 is SEHNR, CDR2 FQNEAQ (reference sequence). V was trimmed by 3 bases and J by 6 bases, leaving 21 bases between them. The CDR3 is CASSLGAGYVLSEQYF. As DNA, the CDR3 is TGTGCCAGCAGCTTGGGCGCAGGCTACGTCCTCTCCGAGCAGTACTTC.

The chain combines TRBV11-2 with TRBJ2-3; tentatively, D is TRBD2 (6 bases). Trimming took off 0 bases at V and 2 bases at J, with 18 bases between the two ends. CDR3 length: 18 amino acids. In germline, CDR1 is SGHAT, CDR2 FQNNGV. The CDR3 is CASSLDSPTSINTDTQYF. The CDR3 coding sequence is TGTGCCAGCAGCTTAGATTCCCCGACTAGTATTAACACAGATACGCAGTATTTT. Complete variable domain (other parts from reference TRBV11-2 and TRBJ2-3): EAGVAQSPRYKIIEKRQSVAFWCNPISGHATLYWYQQILGQGPKLLIQFQNNGVVDDSQLPKDRFSAERLKGVDSTLKIQPAKLEDSAVYLCASSLDSPTSINTDTQYFGPGTRLTVL.

V gene TRBV6-1 combines with J gene TRBJ1-3; perhaps TRBD1 as D (6 bases). Germline V gene data show CDR1 as MNHNS and CDR2 as SASEGT. V lost 2 bases, J lost 8 bases, and 10 bases lay in between. The CDR3 has 13 amino acids. CDR3 in amino acids: CASSEHRAYTIYF. The DNA of the CDR3 is TGTGCCAGCAGTGAACACAGGGCCTACACCATATATTTT.

The gene calls are TRBV7-2 and TRBJ2-1; 11 nucleotides align to TRBD2. The length of the CDR3 is 16 residues. The germline gives CDR1 SGHTA, CDR2 FQGNSA. Trimming cost V 0 bases and J 15 bases; bases outside gene matches: 13. The CDR3 nucleotides are TGTGCCAGCAGCTTAGCGAGTAGCGGGGGGGCTTATGAAACGTTCTTC. It yields the protein CASSLASSGGAYETFF. Full variable domain (missing parts from reference TRBV7-2 and TRBJ2-1): GAGVSQSPSNKVTEKGKDVELRCDPISGHTALYWYRQSLGQGLEFLIYFQGNSAPDKSGLPSDRFSAERTGGSVSTLTIQRTQQEDSAVYLCASSLASSGGAYETFFGPGTRLTVL.

The chain joins TRBV5-6 to TRBJ2-7, with D maybe TRBD2 (5 bases). With 2 bases removed from V and 3 bases from J, the gap between germline ends came to 15 bases. CDR1 is SGHDT, CDR2 YYEEEE, per germline. The length of the CDR3 is 15 residues. CDR3 in amino acids: CASSLGLVPVYEQYF. CDR3 DNA sequence: TGTGCCAGCAGCTTAGGACTGGTTCCCGTCTACGAGCAGTACTTC.